Listed below are T cell receptor beta chains from one sample, sequenced in a study of blood T cell repertoires in COVID-19. This table comes from immunoSEQ multiplex PCR, and its TCRdb copy is limited to in-frame clones, with some not included. Altogether about 130,000 clones are present, roughly 80% being singletons, with the ten largest covering approximately 18%. Sequencing was performed on peripheral blood. The origin of the receptors is a woman older than 75 with acute or convalescent COVID-19. The CDR3 runs from the conserved cysteine through the conserved F or W. The D gene is left open where the match is weak. Size is stated for part of the rows, as once, few or many counts, or as a class when the clone is expanded.

CASSLATSGRDQETQYF TGTGCCAGCAGCTTAGCGACTAGCGGGAGAGACCAAGAGACCCAGTACTTC TRBV7-2 TRBD2 TRBJ2-5 -
CASSQGTGHYGYTF TGTGCCAGCAGCCAAGGGACAGGGCACTATGGCTACACCTTC TRBV3-1/TRBV3-2 TRBD1 TRBJ1-2 -
CASSTNRVSGYTF TGTGCCAGTAGTACCAACAGGGTTAGTGGCTACACCTTC TRBV19 - TRBJ1-2 -
CASSVGLAGRANTGELFF TGTGCCAGCAGCGTGGGACTAGCGGGAAGAGCGAACACCGGGGAGCTGTTTTTT TRBV9 TRBD2 TRBJ2-2 -
CASSETDRVTAKNIQYF TGCGCCAGCAGTGAGACGGACAGGGTGACGGCCAAAAACATTCAGTACTTC TRBV10-2 TRBD1 TRBJ2-4 once
CASSLVVDRAQTGTF TGTGCCAGCAGCTTGGTCGTGGACAGGGCCCAGACGGGCACCTTC TRBV5-6 TRBD1 TRBJ1-2 -
CATGGEVNGELFF TGTGCCACCGGAGGGGAGGTGAACGGGGAGCTGTTTTTT TRBV24-1 - TRBJ2-2 -
CASSQVRQGGEQFF TGCGCCAGCAGCCAAGTGCGACAGGGTGGTGAGCAGTTCTTC TRBV4-3 TRBD1 TRBJ2-1 -
CASSVTPWSQGPYNEQFF TGTGCCAGCAGCGTCACCCCTTGGTCCCAGGGCCCCTACAATGAGCAGTTCTTC TRBV9 - TRBJ2-1 -
CASSLYSNSGNTIYF TGTGCCAGCAGCTTGTACAGCAACTCTGGAAACACCATATATTTT TRBV5-6 - TRBJ1-3 -
CASSLELAGVYEQFF TGCGCCAGCAGCTTGGAACTAGCGGGAGTGTATGAGCAGTTCTTC TRBV5-1 TRBD2 TRBJ2-1 -
CAISEYGSVNYEQYF TGTGCCATCAGTGAGTATGGTAGCGTAAACTACGAGCAGTACTTC TRBV10-3 - TRBJ2-7 -
CASSLVVYNSPLHF TGTGCCAGCAGCTTAGTAGTCTATAATTCACCCCTCCACTTT TRBV11-2 - TRBJ1-6 -
CASSLLGAPIGNTIYF TGCGCCAGCAGCTTGCTGGGCGCTCCAATAGGAAACACCATATATTTT TRBV5-1 - TRBJ1-3 -
CASSPRGNSGNTIYF TGTGCCAGCTCACCTAGGGGGAACTCTGGAAACACCATATATTTT TRBV18 - TRBJ1-3 -
CASSLGAGRVDEQFF TGCGCCAGCAGCTTGGGGGCGGGGCGGGTCGATGAGCAGTTCTTC TRBV5-1 - TRBJ2-1 -
CASSAGTLNTEAFF TGTGCCAGCAGTGCCGGGACACTCAACACTGAAGCTTTCTTT TRBV6-2/TRBV6-3 - TRBJ1-1 -
CASSYPEGRTEKLFF TGTGCCAGCAGTTACCCGGAGGGGCGTACTGAAAAACTGTTTTTT TRBV6-2/TRBV6-3 - TRBJ1-4 -
CASSMSRDTEAFF TGTGCCAGTAGTATGTCCAGGGACACTGAAGCTTTCTTT TRBV19 - TRBJ1-1 once
CATSARQGASSPLHF TGTGCCACCAGCGCTCGACAGGGGGCTTCGTCACCCCTCCACTTT TRBV15 TRBD1 TRBJ1-6 -
CASSKWRRRHPIHEREYCEQYF TGTGCCAGCAGCAAATGGAGGCGGAGACACCCTATCCACGAGCGGGAGTATTGTGAGCAGTACTTC TRBV21-1 - TRBJ2-7 -
CASSQGQGDYGYTF TGTGCCAGCTCACAGGGACAGGGGGACTATGGCTACACCTTC TRBV18 TRBD1 TRBJ1-2 -
CSASRGEHTDTQYF TGCAGTGCTAGTCGCGGGGAACACACAGATACGCAGTATTTT TRBV20-1 - TRBJ2-3 -
CASSYSTGRSDTQYF TGTGCCAGCAGTTACTCGACGGGTAGATCAGATACGCAGTATTTT TRBV6-5 - TRBJ2-3 -
CASSPRALGNPDTQYF TGTGCCAGCAGCCCTCGAGCGTTAGGAAACCCAGATACGCAGTATTTT TRBV7-6 - TRBJ2-3 -
CASSDPRDRGSNQPQHF TGTGCCAGTAGTGACCCCCGGGACAGGGGTAGCAATCAGCCCCAGCATTTT TRBV19 TRBD1 TRBJ1-5 -
CATSRDLGGEQYF TGTGCCACCAGCAGAGATCTCGGGGGCGAGCAGTACTTC TRBV15 - TRBJ2-7 -
CASSLGQGDPYNSPLHF TGTGCCAGCAGCCTCGGACAGGGCGACCCTTATAATTCACCCCTCCACTTT TRBV5-4 TRBD1 TRBJ1-6 -
CASSLGQGENSPLHF TGTGCCAGCAGTCTGGGACAGGGGGAAAATTCACCCCTCCACTTT TRBV6-5 TRBD1 TRBJ1-6 -
CASSITQGYSNQPQHF TGTGCCAGTAGTATCACTCAGGGATATAGCAATCAGCCCCAGCATTTT TRBV19 - TRBJ1-5 -
CASSQTGVGFAFF TGTGCCAGCAGCCAGACAGGGGTGGGTTTCGCTTTCTTT TRBV6-5 TRBD1 TRBJ1-1 -
CAWRVTGSPLHF TGTGCCTGGAGGGTTACAGGGTCACCCCTCCACTTT TRBV30 - TRBJ1-6 -
CASSWSGRQETQYF TGTGCCAGTAGTTGGTCAGGGCGCCAAGAGACCCAGTACTTC TRBV19 - TRBJ2-5 -
CASSRTRSQGSTEAFF TGTGCCAGCAGTCGCACTAGATCCCAGGGGAGCACTGAAGCTTTCTTT TRBV27 - TRBJ1-1 -
CASSYPGTGTSGNTIYF TGTGCCAGCAGTTACCCTGGGACAGGGACGTCCGGAAACACCATATATTTT TRBV6-2/TRBV6-3 TRBD1 TRBJ1-3 -
CASSLRTSRGGYGYTF TGTGCCAGCAGCCTGAGGACGTCACGGGGGGGTTATGGCTACACCTTC TRBV7-2 - TRBJ1-2 -
CASTAPGDTEAFF TGTGCCAGTACAGCACCGGGGGACACTGAAGCTTTCTTT TRBV19 - TRBJ1-1 -
CASSEFVAGRALYEQYF TGTGCCAGCAGTGAATTCGTAGCGGGGAGAGCCCTCTACGAGCAGTACTTC TRBV25-1 TRBD2 TRBJ2-7 -
CASSFIRGEDYGYTF TGTGCCAGCAGCTTCATCAGGGGTGAGGACTATGGCTACACCTTC TRBV7-2 - TRBJ1-2 -
CASRDRGNTEAFF TGTGCCAGCCGGGACAGGGGGAACACTGAAGCTTTCTTT TRBV2 TRBD1 TRBJ1-1 once
CASTSRSDRRYEQYF TGTGCCAGCACCTCCCGTTCAGATCGAAGATACGAGCAGTACTTC TRBV7-2 - TRBJ2-7 -
CVSSPTGLGEQYF TGTGTCAGCTCACCGACAGGGCTCGGCGAGCAGTACTTC TRBV18 TRBD1 TRBJ2-7 once
CASSVQGADTEAFF TGTGCCAGCAGTGTGCAGGGGGCAGACACTGAAGCTTTCTTT TRBV25-1 TRBD1 TRBJ1-1 -
CASSLETGVNQPQHF TGTGCCAGCAGCTTAGAGACAGGGGTAAATCAGCCCCAGCATTTT TRBV7-2 TRBD1 TRBJ1-5 once
CASSLARQGESQPQHF TGTGCCAGCAGCTTAGCGAGACAGGGGGAAAGTCAGCCCCAGCATTTT TRBV7-8 TRBD1 TRBJ1-5 -
CASSLGRWNIQYF TGTGCCAGCAGCCTAGGGCGGTGGAACATTCAGTACTTC TRBV7-2 - TRBJ2-4 -
CASSVGGGTYEQYF TGTGCCAGCAGCGTAGGGGGCGGGACCTACGAGCAGTACTTC TRBV9 - TRBJ2-7 -
CASSSGGLSYEQYF TGTGCCAGCAGCTCGGGGGGACTCTCCTACGAGCAGTACTTC TRBV6-5 TRBD2 TRBJ2-7 -
CAWTRGIEAFF TGTGCCTGGACAAGAGGGATTGAAGCTTTCTTT TRBV30 - TRBJ1-1 -